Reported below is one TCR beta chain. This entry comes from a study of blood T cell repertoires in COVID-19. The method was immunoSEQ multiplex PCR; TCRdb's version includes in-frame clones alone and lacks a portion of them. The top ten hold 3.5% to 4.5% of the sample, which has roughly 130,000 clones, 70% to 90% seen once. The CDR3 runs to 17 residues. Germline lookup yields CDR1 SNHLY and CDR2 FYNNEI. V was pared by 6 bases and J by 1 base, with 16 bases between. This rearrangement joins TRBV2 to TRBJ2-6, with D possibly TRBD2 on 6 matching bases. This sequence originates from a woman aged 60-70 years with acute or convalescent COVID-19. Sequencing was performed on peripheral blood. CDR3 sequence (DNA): TGTGCCAGCAGCGATGGGACTCGCAGGTCTGGGGCCAACGTCCTGACTTTC. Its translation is CASSDGTRRSGANVLTF.